The T cell receptor (beta chain) under discussion was sequenced for a study of T-cell memory formation after mild COVID-19. Study context: Largely donor-specific TCR clusters were found. Study findings and constraints: The finding that pre-infection memory included some responding clones suggested that cross-reactive memory joined.

This clonotype was observed at least ten times. Its antigen is unknown. 5'RACE primed from the constant segment yielded TCR alpha and TCR beta cDNA libraries bearing sample barcodes and UMIs. TCRdb itself ran the 5' RACE reads through MiXCR, one entry per CDR3 protein. This table has around 200,000 distinct CDR3 sequences, approximately 10% appearing once. CDR1 is SGHAT, CDR2 FQNNGV, per germline. The V gene lost 10 bases and the J gene lost 3 bases, with 7 bases spanning the gap. CDR3 size: 11 residues. The chain uses TRBV11-2 and TRBJ2-1; D uncertain. The sequenced material came from PBMCs or a T cell subset sorted from them (not recorded which). This receptor was identified in a young man who had mild COVID-19 (a few samples of this study predate the infection). Cell type and time point are not known. In DNA, the CDR3 is TGTGCCACCCAACTCTACAATGAGCAGTTCTTC. Its translation: CATQLYNEQFF.